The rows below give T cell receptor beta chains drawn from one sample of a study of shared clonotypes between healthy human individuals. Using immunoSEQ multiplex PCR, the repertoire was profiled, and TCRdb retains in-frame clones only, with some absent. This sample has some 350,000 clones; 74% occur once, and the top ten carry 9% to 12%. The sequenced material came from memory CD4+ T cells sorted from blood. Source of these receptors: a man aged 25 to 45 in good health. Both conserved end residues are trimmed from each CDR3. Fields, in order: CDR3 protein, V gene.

CDR3: ASSIGTGGGQPQH
V: TRBV19

CDR3: ASSYNRDEAF
V: TRBV7-2

CDR3: ASSLRQGALYGYT
V: TRBV5-4

CDR3: ASSFTGRNTIY
V: TRBV28

CDR3: ASSTGTDANYGYT
V: TRBV19

CDR3: ASSLWGTGGIREQY
V: TRBV28

CDR3: ALPRGRLNTEAF
V: TRBV30

CDR3: ASSLGQALGYT
V: TRBV5-4

CDR3: ASSFIRNGANYGYT
V: TRBV7-9

CDR3: ASSLSSDFYNEQF
V: TRBV7-2

CDR3: ARREGLADGELF
V: TRBV2

CDR3: ASSEQGMDTQY
V: TRBV6-1

CDR3: ASSLLTNTEAF
V: TRBV28

CDR3: AWSVGTGTDTQY
V: TRBV30

CDR3: ASSEVLNGRARDTQY
V: TRBV6-1

CDR3: ASSPNWGAGETQY
V: TRBV27

CDR3: ASSQEAGGRGTTDTQY
V: TRBV4-3

CDR3: ASSSGLGLSIQY
V: TRBV19

CDR3: ATGKEGGQPQH
V: TRBV2

CDR3: ASMSLAGGTGELF
V: TRBV5-5

CDR3: ASSDDGPSTGELF
V: TRBV25-1

CDR3: ASSERAGLGTGELF
V: TRBV2

CDR3: ASNGNYGYT
V: TRBV6-6

CDR3: ASSDRGALGEQY
V: TRBV6-1

CDR3: ASNGQGFNEQF
V: TRBV6-5

CDR3: ASSPTTTSGGTYEQY
V: TRBV9